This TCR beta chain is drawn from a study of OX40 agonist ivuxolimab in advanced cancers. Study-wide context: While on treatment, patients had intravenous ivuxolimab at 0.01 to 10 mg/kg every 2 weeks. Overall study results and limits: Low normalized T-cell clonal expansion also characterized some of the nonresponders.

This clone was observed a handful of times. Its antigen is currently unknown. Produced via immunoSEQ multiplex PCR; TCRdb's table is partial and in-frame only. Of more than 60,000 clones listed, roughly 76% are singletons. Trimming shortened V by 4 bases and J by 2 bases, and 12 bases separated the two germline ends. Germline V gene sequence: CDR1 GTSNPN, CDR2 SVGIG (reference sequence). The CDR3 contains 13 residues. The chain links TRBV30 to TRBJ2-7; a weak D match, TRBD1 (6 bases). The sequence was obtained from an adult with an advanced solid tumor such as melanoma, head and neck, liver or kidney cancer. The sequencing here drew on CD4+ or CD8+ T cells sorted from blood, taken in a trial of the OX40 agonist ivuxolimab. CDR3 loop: CAWTTGNPYEQYF. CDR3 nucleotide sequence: TGTGCCTGGACGACAGGTAACCCCTACGAGCAGTACTTC. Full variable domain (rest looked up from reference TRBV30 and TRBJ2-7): SQTIHQWPATLVQPVGSPLSLECTVEGTSNPNLYWYRQAAGRGLQLLFYSVGIGQISSEVPQNLSASRPQDRQFILSSKKLLLSDSGFYLCAWTTGNPYEQYFGPGTRLTVT.